This passage covers 30 T cell receptor beta chains from one sample sequenced in a study of T cell clonality in common variable immunodeficiency. Some clones are missing from TCRdb's copy, which holds only in-frame ones; the method was immunoSEQ multiplex PCR. The sample includes tens of thousands of clones, none of them occurring once. The sample consisted of peripheral blood mononuclear cells. These receptors came from a person between 18 and 75 years old in good health.

The sample holds many counts of this clone. Read coverage stops 3 residues before the CDR3 terminus; the germline J gene supplies the remainder. The J gene is TRBJ2-2, the V gene TRBV6-1; D not certain. CDR1 and CDR2 (germline): MNHNS, SASEGT. Trimming removed 2 bases at V and 3 bases at J, with 10 bases between. The CDR3 spans 15 residues. The CDR3 loop is CASSELGRDTGELFF. The CDR3 bases that were read are TGTGCCAGCAGTGAATTGGGTCGGGACACCGGGGAG.

CDR3 DNA, as far as it was read: TGTGCCAGCAGCGAAAACGGGGGGTGGGGTACG. This sequence encodes CASSENGGWGT. The entire CDR3 sequence reads CASSENGGWGTQYF. This rearrangement joins TRBV11-2 to TRBJ2-3; 7 positions agree with TRBD2. The read ends 3 residues early relative to the CDR3; the germline J gene fills the gap. The V segment lost 5 bases and the J segment 8 bases; nucleotides outside the gene matches: 10. The CDR3 covers 14 residues. Germline V gene sequence: CDR1 SGHAT, CDR2 FQNNGV. Using reference TRBV11-2 and TRBJ2-3 for the parts outside the CDR3, the full variable domain is EAGVAQSPRYKIIEKRQSVAFWCNPISGHATLYWYQQILGQGPKLLIQFQNNGVVDDSQLPKDRFSAERLKGVDSTLKIQPAKLEDSAVYLCASSENGGWGTQYFGPGTRLTVL.

This clone was observed at least ten times. The read gets to within 3 residues of the CDR3 end, and the germline J gene fills in the rest. This chain uses TRBV19 with TRBJ1-4, with 11 bases that match TRBD1. CDR1 is LNHDA, CDR2 SQIVND, per germline (reference sequence). The CDR3 covers 17 residues. The V and J ends lost 4 bases and 5 bases, in that order; junction bases with no gene match: 9. CDR3 in amino acids: CASSTRTGGAGNEKLFF. The CDR3 DNA, read in part, is TGTGCCAGTAGTACTCGGACAGGGGGCGCGGGGAATGAAAAA.

This clone was found many times. The CDR3 extends 3 residues past the end of the read, so its final part is completed from the germline J gene. V usage is TRBV30 and J usage is TRBJ2-7, with D possibly TRBD1 on 6 matching bases. There are 11 residues in the CDR3. The germline gives CDR1 GTSNPN, CDR2 SVGIG (reference sequence). Trimming shortened V by 5 bases and J by 6 bases, and 11 bases separated the two germline ends. The CDR3 here is CAWRTAGEQYF. The part of the CDR3 DNA that was read is TGTGCCTGGCGGACAGCCGGCGAG.

This clone was observed many times. With the read ending 3 residues before the CDR3 end, the germline J gene is used to fill in that end. The chain is built from TRBV28 and TRBJ2-3; D is uncertain. V was cut by 10 bases and J by 0 bases, with 5 bases left in between. This CDR3 has 11 residues. Looked up from germline, CDR1 is MDHEN and CDR2 is SYDVKM. The sequenced part of the CDR3 DNA is TGTGCCACCACTAGCACAGATACG. Its translation: CATTSTDT. The whole CDR3 sequence reads CATTSTDTQYF.

This clone was counted many times. The CDR3 protein is CASSSRQGWTEAFF. The DNA read from the CDR3 is TGTGCCAGCAGCTCGCGACAGGGGTGGACTGAA. V is TRBV7-2 and J is TRBJ1-1; 8 bases map to TRBD1. Read data end 3 residues before the CDR3 end; the end is taken from the germline J gene. Germline V gene data show CDR1 as SGHTA and CDR2 as FQGNSA. The junction had 6 bases not matched to a gene; V was cut back by 4 bases and J by 5 bases. The CDR3 runs 14 residues.

This clone was seen at least ten times. The read finishes 3 residues shy of the CDR3 end, and the germline J gene is used to complete it. This chain links TRBV5-1 with TRBJ2-3, with D unresolved. Trimming cost V 2 bases and J 2 bases, with 12 bases left between them. CDR1 and CDR2 from the germline V gene are SGHRS and YFSETQ. This CDR3 has 15 residues. This chain's CDR3 is CASSLLPDLTDTQYF. CDR3 bases read: TGCGCCAGCAGCTTACTACCAGACCTCACAGATACG.

The table lists this clone with many counts. The CDR3 end falls 3 residues outside the read, so it is completed with the germline J gene. The J gene is TRBJ2-2, the V gene TRBV6-1, with D maybe TRBD1 (5 bases). CDR3 length: 16 amino acids. CDR1 is MNHNS, CDR2 SASEGT, per germline. Trimming cost V 4 bases and J 0 bases, with 12 bases left between them. The CDR3: CASSGLGLTNTGELFF. The covered CDR3 bases are TGTGCCAGCAGTGGGTTGGGGCTGACGAACACCGGGGAG.

This clone was seen at least ten times. With the read ending 3 residues before the CDR3 end, the germline J gene is used to fill in that end. The chain combines TRBV5-4 with TRBJ2-1; 10 nucleotides match TRBD2. CDR3 length: 15 residues. The germline V gene encodes CDR1 SGHNT and CDR2 YYREEE (reference sequence). V gave up 4 bases and J gave up 2 bases; unmatched junction bases: 3. This CDR3 reads CASSQLAGTYNEQFF. CDR3 DNA, as far as it was read: TGTGCCAGCAGCCAACTAGCGGGAACCTACAATGAG.

This clone was seen many times. The missing CDR3 end, 3 residues past where the read stops, is filled in from the germline J gene. This chain connects TRBV7-6 to TRBJ1-2; D is unresolved. Trimming took 5 bases from V and 7 from J, leaving 14 bases between them. In germline, CDR1 is SGHVS, CDR2 FNYEAQ. The CDR3 length is 13 residues. CDR3 in amino acids: CASSLNNLFGYTF. CDR3 DNA (partial): TGTGCCAGCAGCCTTAATAATTTATTTGGC. Full variable domain (outside the CDR3, taken from reference TRBV7-6 and TRBJ1-2): GAGVSQSPRYKVTKRGQDVALRCDPISGHVSLYWYRQALGQGPEFLTYFNYEAQQDKSGLPNDRFSAERPEGSISTLTIQRTEQRDSAMYRCASSLNNLFGYTFGSGTRLTVV.

This clone was observed many times. From the germline J gene comes the end of the CDR3, since the read stops 3 residues before it. The gene calls are TRBV19 and TRBJ2-1; 8 nucleotides align to TRBD2. The CDR3 covers 15 residues. Per the germline V gene, CDR1 is LNHDA and CDR2 is SQIVND (reference sequence). Trimming cost V 7 bases and J 7 bases; bases outside gene matches: 12. The DNA read from the CDR3 is TGTGCCAGTACTTTAACGGGGGGGCCTGGAAATGAG. This encodes CASTLTGGPGNE. The full-length CDR3 reads as CASTLTGGPGNEQFF.

This clone has at least ten counts. The sequence runs out 3 residues before the end of the CDR3; the remainder is reconstructed from the germline J gene. V is TRBV19 and J is TRBJ1-6; D may be TRBD1 (6 bases). The ends were cut back, 5 bases at V and 0 bases at J, with 11 bases in the middle. The V gene's germline CDR1 is LNHDA and CDR2 SQIVND (reference sequence). The CDR3 contains 16 residues. The covered CDR3 bases are TGTGCCAGTAGTTGGGACATTAGCTCCTATAATTCACCC. Protein product: CASSWDISSYNSP. The entire CDR3 sequence reads CASSWDISSYNSPLHF.

The table lists this clone with many counts. Coverage ceases 3 residues before the CDR3 finishes, and the germline J gene fills in the end. The chain uses TRBV7-8 and TRBJ1-6; a weak D match, TRBD1 (5 bases). From germline, CDR1 is SGHVS and CDR2 FQNEAQ. Trimming took 5 bases from V and 1 from J, leaving 15 bases between them. The CDR3 covers 17 residues. The CDR3: CASSPGLLLSYNSPLHF. The CDR3 DNA, read in part, is TGTGCCAGCAGCCCGGGACTGTTATTGTCCTATAATTCACCC.

This clone was counted at least ten times. The observed sequence ends 3 residues before the CDR3 terminus, with the missing tail filled in from the germline J gene. The chain has TRBV4-1 and TRBJ2-1; D gene ambiguous. Germline V gene lookup returns CDR1 MGHRA and CDR2 YSYEKL. V was cut by 1 base and J by 5 bases, with 9 bases left in between. The CDR3 contains 14 residues. The CDR3: CASSQGPYNNEQFF. The covered CDR3 bases are TGCGCCAGCAGCCAAGGTCCCTATAACAATGAG.

This clone was detected ten times or more. The missing CDR3 end, 3 residues past where the read stops, is filled in from the germline J gene. The V call is TRBV28, the J call TRBJ1-2, with 8 positions matching TRBD1. This CDR3 contains 13 residues. J lost 7 bases, V lost 6 bases, and 7 bases had no gene match. Looked up from germline, CDR1 is MDHEN and CDR2 is SYDVKM. The chain's CDR3 is CASSQGQGIGYTF. The CDR3 DNA, read in part, is TGTGCCAGCAGCCAAGGACAGGGAATTGGC.

This clone has at least ten counts. Coverage ceases 3 residues before the CDR3 finishes, and the germline J gene fills in the end. The V call is TRBV28, the J call TRBJ2-7; D tentatively reads TRBD1 or TRBD2 (6 bases each). V dropped 5 bases and J dropped 0 bases, with 23 bases sitting between them. CDR1 is MDHEN, CDR2 SYDVKM, per germline. The CDR3 extends over 18 amino acids. Here the CDR3 reads CASSRTRFRRGSSYEQYF. The sequenced part of the CDR3 DNA is TGTGCCAGCAGTCGAACGAGATTTCGGAGGGGGAGCTCCTACGAG.

This clone was counted ten times or more. The sequence runs out 3 residues before the end of the CDR3; the remainder is reconstructed from the germline J gene. The chain recombines TRBV2 with TRBJ2-5, with a weak D call TRBD1 (6 bases). In germline, CDR1 is SNHLY, CDR2 FYNNEI. V was trimmed by 4 bases and J by 2 bases, leaving 17 bases between them. This CDR3 spans 16 amino acids. Incomplete CDR3 DNA: TGTGCCAGCAGTGGAGCGTACAGGGTCAGACAAGAGACC. Protein sequence: CASSGAYRVRQET. The CDR3, in full, reads CASSGAYRVRQETQYF.

This clone occurred many times. A read error may account for a junction end that differs from germline. The observed sequence ends 3 residues before the CDR3 terminus, with the missing tail filled in from the germline J gene. V and J are TRBV4-2 and TRBJ2-3; possible D gene TRBD1, 5 bases. Germline CDR1 is LGHNA and CDR2 is YNFKEQ. The CDR3 sequence is 13 residues long. The covered CDR3 bases are TGCGCCAGCAGCTCAGGGTGGGCAGATACG. This encodes CASSSGWADT. In full, the CDR3 is CASSSGWADTQYF.

This clone has at least ten counts. Read sequence stops 3 residues before the CDR3 end, and the germline J gene provides the missing end. The rearrangement joins TRBV6-1 to TRBJ2-7; tentatively, D is TRBD1 or TRBD2 (6 bases each). CDR3 length equals 15 residues. Looked up from germline, CDR1 is MNHNS and CDR2 is SASEGT. Trimming took off 3 bases at V and 0 bases at J, with 12 bases between the two ends. The DNA read from the CDR3 is TGTGCCAGCAGTGAGGAGGGGGTAAGCTCCTACGAG. Its translation: CASSEEGVSSYE. The whole CDR3 sequence reads CASSEEGVSSYEQYF.

This clone was detected many times. Sequencing ends 3 residues short of the CDR3 end; the germline J gene provides the rest. V gene TRBV20-1 combines with J gene TRBJ2-5; 9 bases align to TRBD2. The CDR3 length is 17 residues. Looked up from germline, CDR1 is DFQATT and CDR2 is SNEGSKA (reference sequence). With 0 bases clipped from V and 2 bases from J, the junction kept 10 bases outside the gene matches. The sequenced CDR3 bases are TGCAGTGCTAGAGATGAGGGAGCGGGAGGCCTACAAGAGACC. Encoded protein: CSARDEGAGGLQET. The full CDR3 sequence reads CSARDEGAGGLQETQYF.

Sample share makes this clone medium-sized. The CDR3 is cut off 3 residues early in the read; its end comes from the germline J gene. This sequence joins TRBV15 and TRBJ1-1; D gene unclear. The CDR3 contains 12 residues. The germline gives CDR1 LNHNV, CDR2 YYDKDF (reference sequence). The part of the CDR3 DNA that was read is TGTGCCACCAGCAGAGATCGGGGAAGG. Translation: CATSRDRGR. The whole CDR3 protein is CATSRDRGRAFF.

This clone was found many times. The read ends 3 residues early relative to the CDR3; the germline J gene fills the gap. The chain joins TRBV5-6 to TRBJ1-5; D gene ambiguous. V was clipped by 3 bases and J by 5 bases, with 9 bases between them. The germline V gene encodes CDR1 SGHDT and CDR2 YYEEEE. This CDR3 has 13 amino acids. CDR3 bases read: TGTGCCAGCAGCTGGGCCCCCGATCAGCCC. Encoded protein: CASSWAPDQP. The entire CDR3 protein reads CASSWAPDQPQHF.

This clone occurred many times. The CDR3 is cut off 3 residues early in the read; its end comes from the germline J gene. This chain links TRBV6-2 or TRBV6-3 with TRBJ2-3; TRBD2 aligns across 8 bases. Germline loops: CDR1 MNHEY, CDR2 SVGEGT. Germline trimming cut 8 bases from V and 4 bases from J; bases unmatched to any gene: 8. The CDR3 is 14 amino acids. CDR3 sequence: CASGISGASDTQYF. The sequenced part of the CDR3 DNA is TGTGCCAGCGGAATTAGCGGGGCGTCAGATACG.

This clone was seen repeatedly, ten times or more. The read falls 3 residues short of the CDR3 end, and the missing part is taken from the germline J gene. J is TRBJ2-1 and V is TRBV10-3; 13 bases are a match to TRBD2. The CDR3 consists of 18 residues. Trimming cost V 0 bases and J 7 bases; bases outside gene matches: 9. The germline V gene has CDR1 ENHRY and CDR2 SYGVKD. CDR3 DNA, as far as it was read: TGTGCCATCAGTGAGTCGTTTGGGACTAGCGGGGTCGGGAATGAG. Translating it yields CAISESFGTSGVGNE. The entire CDR3 reads CAISESFGTSGVGNEQFF.

This clone was observed many times. The read ends 3 residues shy of where the CDR3 ends; the end is completed using the germline J gene. The chain uses TRBV14 and TRBJ2-7; 9 positions match TRBD1. The trim removed 4 bases at V and 4 bases at J, leaving 17 bases unmatched. Germline loops: CDR1 SGHDN, CDR2 FVKESK. CDR3 size: 18 residues. The part of the CDR3 DNA that was read is TGTGCCAGCAGCCCCCTCCAGGCAGGGACAGGGAGAAAATACGAG. As protein: CASSPLQAGTGRKYE. The entire CDR3 is CASSPLQAGTGRKYEQYF.

This clone was recorded at least ten times. The read falls 3 residues short of the CDR3 end, and the missing part is taken from the germline J gene. This chain connects TRBV10-1 to TRBJ1-4; D call uncertain. Germline loops: CDR1 WNHNN, CDR2 SYGVQD (reference sequence). Trimming removed 3 bases from V and 8 bases from J, with 16 bases in between. This CDR3 is built from 15 residues. The sequenced CDR3 bases are TGCGCCAGCAGTGATCGCTGGGGAAGCGGCGAAAAA. Encoded protein: CASSDRWGSGEK. The whole CDR3 region reads CASSDRWGSGEKLFF.

This clone showed up many times. The read halts 3 residues ahead of the CDR3 end, with the missing end drawn from the germline J gene. V and J are TRBV5-1 and TRBJ1-6; D is ambiguous. V lost 0 bases and J lost 0, with 13 bases in between. This CDR3 comprises 18 residues. The germline V gene encodes CDR1 SGHRS and CDR2 YFSETQ. CDR3 region: CASSLVGRSPSYNSPLHF. The CDR3 DNA, read in part, is TGCGCCAGCAGCTTGGTTGGTCGGTCCCCCTCCTATAATTCACCC.

This clone was seen ten or more times. CDR3 in amino acids: CASSPPYGRETQYF. The sequenced CDR3 bases are TGTGCCAGCAGCCCCCCTTATGGGCGAGAGACC. This chain joins TRBV9 and TRBJ2-5, with D unclear. With the read ending 3 residues before the CDR3 end, the germline J gene is used to fill in that end. Deletions cut 4 bases from V and 4 bases from J, with 14 bases between. Germline V gene lookup returns CDR1 SGDLS and CDR2 YYNGEE. The CDR3 length is 14 residues.

This clone has at least ten counts. The junction and the germline gene differ at one end; a read error may be behind it. The observed sequence ends 3 residues before the CDR3 terminus, with the missing tail filled in from the germline J gene. This chain uses TRBV4-2 with TRBJ1-4, with D possibly TRBD1 on 6 matching bases. The CDR3 extends over 16 amino acids. Germline V gene lookup returns CDR1 LGHNA and CDR2 YNFKEQ. The CDR3 bases that were read are TGCGCCAGCAGCCAAGATACTAACAGGGTAAATGAAAAA. This encodes CASSQDTNRVNEK. From start to end, the CDR3 is CASSQDTNRVNEKLFF.

This clone was observed many times. The read halts 3 residues ahead of the CDR3 end, with the missing end drawn from the germline J gene. This chain joins TRBV12-3 or TRBV12-4 and TRBJ2-7; 11 bases are a match to TRBD1. The CDR3 covers 15 residues. V lost 6 bases to trimming and J lost 3 bases; unmatched junction nucleotides: 7. CDR3: CASRSWDRGVYEQYF. The CDR3 DNA, read in part, is TGTGCCAGCAGGAGTTGGGACAGGGGGGTCTACGAG.